This T cell receptor beta chain comes out of a study of cytomegalovirus exposure and HLA in healthy donors. Study information: The same platform as the approximately 670 first-cohort repertoires was used for the 110 or so validation repertoires, a later analysis reported. Findings of the study overall: TCR clusters originating in the first cohort tended to co-occur in the 120 validation repertoires, according to a later analysis. Reported performance of the classifier showed diagnosis of cytomegalovirus status with high specificity and sensitivity. The dataset shows that most TCR sequences were rare, while some public TCRs occurred in many donors.

Generated by immunoSEQ multiplex PCR, the TCRdb table keeps only in-frame clones and is missing some. The sample yields around 350,000 clones, roughly 89% seen once. Remarks on this clone: Its specificity is not known.

Trimming cost V 2 bases and J 0 bases; bases outside gene matches: 10. CDR1 and CDR2 from the germline V gene are ENHRY and SYGVKD. The CDR3 extends over 18 amino acids. This sequence originates from a young woman in good health and CMV-seronegative. Sequencing was done on a sample of PBMCs. This rearrangement joins TRBV10-3 to TRBJ1-1; 9 nucleotides agree with TRBD1. This chain's CDR3 is CAISEGTGRLDMNTEAFF. The CDR3, as DNA: TGTGCCATCAGTGAGGGGACAGGGAGACTAGACATGAACACTGAAGCTTTCTTT.